Here is one T cell receptor (beta chain) with its context. Its antigen has not been determined. Per-base qualities were not stored, and no clone one base away is much larger. Collaborating institutions collected whole blood in K2EDTA tubes following their own protocols. For TCRbeta analysis, collaborator samples were shipped as frozen whole blood, as isolated PBMCs, or as DNA extracted from either sample type. Measured from the cysteine to the phenylalanine, the CDR3 is 14 residues long. Only CDR3 DNA remains: 42 bases, in frame from the first base. The CDR1 and CDR2 encoded by the germline V gene (reference sequence) are GTSNPN and SVGIG. The trim is 0 bases for V and 1 base for J, with a gap of 8 bases between the germline ends. The source of the sample is a study of blood T cell repertoires in COVID-19 (dated by TCRdb to about 2020). The study in broad terms: Samples from collaborators originated in the United States, Italy and Spain and spanned both the acute and convalescent phases of COVID-19. Samples were obtained from the ongoing ImmuneRACE study (first 160 participants) and from 950 to 1,500 subjects provided by 6 global collaborators. Subjects who had been exposed to COVID-19, were actively infected with it, or had recovered from it provided the deeply sampled blood TCRbeta repertoires that made up the dataset. The repertoires were made available in a free public database intended to serve as a resource for research on the immune response to SARS-CoV-2. The prospective study material was composed of cDNA or gDNA derived from T cells, B-cell-depleted T cells, or PBMCs. Where HLA class I and class II types were available, the types were taken from metadata supplied by the sample provider, not from assay-based typing. The sample metadata nearly always contained a de-identified subject ID, COVID-19 status, age in years and sex. Summary of the overall study and its limitations: The amount of clinical and demographic metadata varied by source and participant and was provided uncurated.

The immunoSEQ Assay, a bias-controlled multiplex PCR, was used to amplify TCRbeta CDR3 regions from genomic DNA. Turning to the authors' computational methods: Nucleated cell counts per sample were estimated from amplification of reference gene primers within the assay. To quantify the absolute abundance of each unique TCRbeta CDR3 rearrangement, sequence reads were collapsed and filtered. For each sample, productive Simpson clonality was calculated by taking the square root of Simpson's diversity index across productive rearrangements. TCRdb retrieved this table from immuneACCESS and kept in-frame rearrangements only. Not all clones are present; in checked studies, unresolved V genes account for under half, and no reason is known for the remainder. V and J calls plus clone size are reproduced from that table; the DNA served to infer D and trimming. This sample has over 130,000 clones in its table, and about 81% of those were observed once. Less than 4.5% of the sample belongs to the ten largest clones.

The origin of this receptor is a woman at least 80 years old with acute or convalescent COVID-19. The chain couples TRBV30 to TRBJ2-3; the D gene is unclear. The sample comprised peripheral blood. CDR3 loop: CAWSVRVGTDTQYF. Read as DNA, the sequence is TGTGCCTGGAGTGTACGGGTGGGCACAGATACGCAGTATTTT.